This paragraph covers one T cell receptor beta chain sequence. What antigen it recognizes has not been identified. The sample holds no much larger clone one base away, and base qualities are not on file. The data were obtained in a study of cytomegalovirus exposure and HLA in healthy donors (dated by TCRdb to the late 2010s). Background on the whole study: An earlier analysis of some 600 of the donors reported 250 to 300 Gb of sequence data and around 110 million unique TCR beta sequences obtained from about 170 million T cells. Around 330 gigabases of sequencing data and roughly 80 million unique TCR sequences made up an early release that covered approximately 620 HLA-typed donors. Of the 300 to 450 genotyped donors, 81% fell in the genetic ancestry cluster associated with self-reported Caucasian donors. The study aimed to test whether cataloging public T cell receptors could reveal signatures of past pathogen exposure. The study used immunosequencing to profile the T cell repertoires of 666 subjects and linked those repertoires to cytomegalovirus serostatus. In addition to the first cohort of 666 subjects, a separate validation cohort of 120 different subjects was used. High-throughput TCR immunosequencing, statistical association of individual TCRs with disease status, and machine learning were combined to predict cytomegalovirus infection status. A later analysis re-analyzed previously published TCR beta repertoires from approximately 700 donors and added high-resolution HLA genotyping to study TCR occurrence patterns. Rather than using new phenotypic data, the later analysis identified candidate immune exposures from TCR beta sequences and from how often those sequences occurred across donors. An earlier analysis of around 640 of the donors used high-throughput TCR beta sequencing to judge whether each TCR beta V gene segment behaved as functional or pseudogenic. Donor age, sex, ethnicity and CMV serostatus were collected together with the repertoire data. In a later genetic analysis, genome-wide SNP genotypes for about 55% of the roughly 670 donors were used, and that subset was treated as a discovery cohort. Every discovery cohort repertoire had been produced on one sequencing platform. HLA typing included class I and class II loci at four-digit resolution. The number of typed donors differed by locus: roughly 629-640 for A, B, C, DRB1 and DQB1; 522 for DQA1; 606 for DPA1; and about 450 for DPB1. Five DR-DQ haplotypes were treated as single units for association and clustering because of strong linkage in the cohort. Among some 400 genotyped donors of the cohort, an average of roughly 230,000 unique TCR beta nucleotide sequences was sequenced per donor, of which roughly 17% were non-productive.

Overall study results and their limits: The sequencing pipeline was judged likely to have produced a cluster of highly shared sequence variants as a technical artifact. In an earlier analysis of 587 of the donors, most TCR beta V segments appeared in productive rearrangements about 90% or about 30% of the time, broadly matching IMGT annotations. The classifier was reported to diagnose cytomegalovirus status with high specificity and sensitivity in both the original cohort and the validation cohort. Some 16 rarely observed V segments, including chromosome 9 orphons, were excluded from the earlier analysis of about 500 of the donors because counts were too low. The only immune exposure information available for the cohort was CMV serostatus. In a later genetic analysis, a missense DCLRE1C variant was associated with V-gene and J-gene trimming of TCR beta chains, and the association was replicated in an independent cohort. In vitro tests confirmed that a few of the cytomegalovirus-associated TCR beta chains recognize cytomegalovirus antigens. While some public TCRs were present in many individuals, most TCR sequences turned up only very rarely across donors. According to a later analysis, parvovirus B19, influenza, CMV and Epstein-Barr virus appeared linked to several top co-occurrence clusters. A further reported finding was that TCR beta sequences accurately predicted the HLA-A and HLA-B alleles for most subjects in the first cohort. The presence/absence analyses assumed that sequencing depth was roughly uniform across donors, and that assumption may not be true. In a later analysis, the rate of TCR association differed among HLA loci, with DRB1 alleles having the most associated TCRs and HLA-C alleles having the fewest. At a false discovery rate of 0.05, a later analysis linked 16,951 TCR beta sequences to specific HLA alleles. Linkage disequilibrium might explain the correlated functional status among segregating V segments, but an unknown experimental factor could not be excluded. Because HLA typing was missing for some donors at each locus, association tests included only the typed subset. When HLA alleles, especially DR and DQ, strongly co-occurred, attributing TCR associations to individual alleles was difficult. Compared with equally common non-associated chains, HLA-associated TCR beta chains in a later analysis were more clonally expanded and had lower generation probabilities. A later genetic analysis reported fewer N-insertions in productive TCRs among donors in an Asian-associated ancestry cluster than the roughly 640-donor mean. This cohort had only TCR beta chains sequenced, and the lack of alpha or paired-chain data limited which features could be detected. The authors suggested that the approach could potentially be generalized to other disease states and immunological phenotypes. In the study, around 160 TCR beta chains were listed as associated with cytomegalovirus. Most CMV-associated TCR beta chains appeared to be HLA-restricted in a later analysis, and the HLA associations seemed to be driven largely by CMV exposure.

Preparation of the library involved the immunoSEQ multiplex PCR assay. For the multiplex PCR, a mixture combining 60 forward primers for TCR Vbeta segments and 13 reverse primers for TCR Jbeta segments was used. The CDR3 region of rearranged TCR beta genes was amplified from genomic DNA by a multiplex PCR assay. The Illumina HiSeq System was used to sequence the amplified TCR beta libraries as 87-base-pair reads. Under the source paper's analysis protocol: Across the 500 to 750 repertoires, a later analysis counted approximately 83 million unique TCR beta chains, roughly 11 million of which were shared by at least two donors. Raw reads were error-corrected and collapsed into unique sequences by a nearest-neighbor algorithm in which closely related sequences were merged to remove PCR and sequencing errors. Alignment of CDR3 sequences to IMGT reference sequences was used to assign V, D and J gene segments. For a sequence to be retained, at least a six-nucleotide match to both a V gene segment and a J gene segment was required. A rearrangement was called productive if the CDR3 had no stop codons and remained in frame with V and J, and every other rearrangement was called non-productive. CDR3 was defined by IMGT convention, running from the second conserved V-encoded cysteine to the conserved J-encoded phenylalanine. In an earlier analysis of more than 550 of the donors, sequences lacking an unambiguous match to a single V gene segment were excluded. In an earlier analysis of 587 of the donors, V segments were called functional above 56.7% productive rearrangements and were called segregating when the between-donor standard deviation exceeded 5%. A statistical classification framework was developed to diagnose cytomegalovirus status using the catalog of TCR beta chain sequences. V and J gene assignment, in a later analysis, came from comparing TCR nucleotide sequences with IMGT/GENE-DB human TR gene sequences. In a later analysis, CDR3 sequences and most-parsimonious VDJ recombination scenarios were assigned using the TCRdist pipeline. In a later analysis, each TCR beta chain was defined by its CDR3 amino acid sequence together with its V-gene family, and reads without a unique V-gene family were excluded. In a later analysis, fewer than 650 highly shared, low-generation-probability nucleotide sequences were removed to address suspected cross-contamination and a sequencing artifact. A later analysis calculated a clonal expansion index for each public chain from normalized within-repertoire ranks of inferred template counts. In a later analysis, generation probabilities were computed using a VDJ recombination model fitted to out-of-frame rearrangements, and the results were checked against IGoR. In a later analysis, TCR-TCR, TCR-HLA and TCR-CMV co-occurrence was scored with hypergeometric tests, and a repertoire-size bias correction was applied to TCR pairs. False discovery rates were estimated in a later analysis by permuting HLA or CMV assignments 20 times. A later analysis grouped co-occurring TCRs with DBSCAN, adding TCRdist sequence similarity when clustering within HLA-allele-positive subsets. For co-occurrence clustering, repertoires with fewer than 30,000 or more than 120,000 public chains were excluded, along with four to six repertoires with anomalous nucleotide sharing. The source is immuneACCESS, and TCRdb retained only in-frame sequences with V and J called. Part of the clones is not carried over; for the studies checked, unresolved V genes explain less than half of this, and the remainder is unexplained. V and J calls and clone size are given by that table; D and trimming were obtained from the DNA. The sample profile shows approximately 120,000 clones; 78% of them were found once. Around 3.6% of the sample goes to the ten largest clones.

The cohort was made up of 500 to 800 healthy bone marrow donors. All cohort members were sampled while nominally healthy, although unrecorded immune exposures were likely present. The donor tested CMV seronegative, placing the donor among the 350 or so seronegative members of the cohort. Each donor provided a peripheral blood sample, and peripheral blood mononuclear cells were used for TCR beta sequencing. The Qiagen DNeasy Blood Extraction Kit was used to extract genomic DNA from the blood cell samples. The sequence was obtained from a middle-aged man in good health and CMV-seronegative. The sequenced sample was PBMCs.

The CDR3 region reads CATEVDRLNTEAFF. The nucleotide sequence reads as follows: TGTGCCACGGAGGTGGACAGATTAAACACTGAAGCTTTCTTT. Recombination joined TRBV2 with TRBJ1-1; perhaps TRBD1 is the D gene, with 6 bases matching. V lost 10 bases and J lost 2 bases; the stretch between them is 17 bases long. From the cysteine through the phenylalanine, the CDR3 covers 14 amino acids. Only the CDR3 part of the read is kept: 42 bases, read in frame from the first base. Looking up the germline V gene yields CDR1 SNHLY and CDR2 FYNNEI.